The clone carrying this T cell receptor (beta chain) has only a few counts. As yet, its antigen is unknown. Germline V gives CDR1 SGHTA, CDR2 FQGNSA. The V gene lost 2 bases and the J gene lost 6 bases, with 11 bases spanning the gap. The CDR3 extends over 15 amino acids. Universal primer sites and UMIs were introduced during 5'RACE template-switching synthesis of TCR cDNA. TCRdb reanalysed the 5' RACE reads using MiXCR and keeps one entry per CDR3 protein. Here the sample spans some 350,000 distinct CDR3 sequences, 8.7% being singletons. This record comes from a study of T cells after yellow fever vaccination. Study summary: Libraries from low-cell-number fractions were prepared with the SMART-Seq v4 Ultra Low Input RNA kit. Study-wide findings and caveats: Post-booster samples contained most primary-vaccination clones (approximately 95% CD4, approximately 88% CD8). Clonotype sharing between CD4 and CD8 compartments was small.

The sample was PBMCs, taken on the day of the first yellow fever vaccination. The chain couples TRBV7-2 to TRBJ1-6; D is unresolved. The TCR originated in a man between 18 and 35 years old who received the YFV17D yellow fever vaccine. The CDR3: CASSLQGTLNSPLHF. CDR3 DNA sequence: TGTGCCAGCAGCTTACAAGGAACCCTTAATTCACCCCTCCACTTT.